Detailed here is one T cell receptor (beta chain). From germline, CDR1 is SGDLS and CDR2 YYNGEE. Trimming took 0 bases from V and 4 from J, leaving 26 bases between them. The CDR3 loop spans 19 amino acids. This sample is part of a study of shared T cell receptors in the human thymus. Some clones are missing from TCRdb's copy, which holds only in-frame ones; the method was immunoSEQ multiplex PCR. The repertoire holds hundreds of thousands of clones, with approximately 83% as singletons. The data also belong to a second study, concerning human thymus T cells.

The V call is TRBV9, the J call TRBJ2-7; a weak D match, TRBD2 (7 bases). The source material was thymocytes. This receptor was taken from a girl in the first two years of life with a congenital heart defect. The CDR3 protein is CASSVEGGGGPGQIYEQYF. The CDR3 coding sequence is TGTGCCAGCAGCGTAGAAGGGGGAGGGGGTCCGGGACAAATTTACGAGCAGTACTTC.